The 29 T cell receptor beta chains below all came from one sample that was sequenced in a study of blood T cell repertoires in COVID-19 (dated by TCRdb to 2019 to 2021). The library came from the immunoSEQ multiplex PCR assay. TCRdb carries this immuneACCESS record with in-frame sequences only. Its versions omit some clonotypes, under half of them owing to an unresolved V gene in the studies checked, with the rest unexplained. This sample has 180,000 or so clones in its table, and 70% to 90% of those were observed once. Approximately 1.1% of the sample rests with the top ten. Source material: peripheral blood. Every receptor here comes from a man in his fifties or sixties who had recovered from COVID-19.

This chain links TRBV11-2 with TRBJ1-2, with D perhaps TRBD1 (6 bases). The CDR3 is 17 residues long. Trimming took off 5 bases at V and 1 base at J, with 20 bases between the two ends. Germline loops: CDR1 SGHAT, CDR2 FQNNGV. The chain's CDR3 is CASSQPGVGGDNYGYTF. CDR3 nucleotide sequence: TGTGCCAGCAGCCAACCGGGAGTAGGGGGGGATAACTATGGCTACACCTTC.

Details on this clone: The junction and the germline gene differ at one end; a read error may be behind it. This chain links TRBV19 with TRBJ1-2, with D unclear. The germline V gene has CDR1 LNHDA and CDR2 SQIVND (reference sequence). The CDR3 is 13 residues long. This CDR3 reads CASSTKIRSANAF. CDR3 nucleotides: TGTGCCAGTAGTACCAAGATTCGTAGCGCTAACGCCTTC.

This clone appeared a single time. The chain employs TRBV2 and TRBJ2-1, with TRBD1 identical over 8 bases. V shed 6 bases, J shed 7 bases, and the junction held 5 bases outside the gene matches. This CDR3 comprises 13 residues. From germline, CDR1 is SNHLY and CDR2 FYNNEI. CDR3 in DNA: TGTGCCAGCAGCGGACAGGGAAGGAATGAGCAGTTCTTC. It is translated as CASSGQGRNEQFF.

The chain links TRBV30 to TRBJ1-3; possibly TRBD1 for D (5 bases). The CDR3 runs 13 residues. V dropped 8 bases and J dropped 0 bases, with 11 bases sitting between them. Per the germline V gene, CDR1 is GTSNPN and CDR2 is SVGIG (reference sequence). CDR3 nucleotide sequence: TGTGCCGGGGACGTTAGCTCTGGAAACACCATATATTTT. Its translation is CAGDVSSGNTIYF.

The chain employs TRBV5-1 and TRBJ1-2, with 10 bases aligning to TRBD1. The CDR3 is 15 residues long. Germline trimming cut 4 bases from V and 6 bases from J; bases unmatched to any gene: 9. Germline values: CDR1 SGHRS, CDR2 YFSETQ. CDR3 nucleotide sequence: TGCGCCAGCAGCGATCCCGGACAGGGGGAAAATGGCTACACCTTC. It encodes CASSDPGQGENGYTF.

The chain has TRBV10-3 and TRBJ1-5, with D possibly matching TRBD1 (6 bases). The germline V gene encodes CDR1 ENHRY and CDR2 SYGVKD. V gave up 7 bases and J gave up 0 bases, with 7 bases separating them. The CDR3 runs to 13 residues. CDR3 coding DNA: TGTGCCATCAAGGGGGATAGCAATCAGCCCCAGCATTTT. Protein: CAIKGDSNQPQHF.

The rearrangement uses TRBV7-8 and TRBJ2-2; possible D gene TRBD2, 6 bases. CDR3 length equals 19 residues. V shed 5 bases and J shed 0 bases, with 22 bases lying between them. CDR1 SGHVS and CDR2 FQNEAQ come from the germline V gene. The CDR3 nucleotides read TGTGCCAGCAGCGATAGGGTAGGCGGGGTCCTTTCGAACACCGGGGAGCTGTTTTTT. As protein: CASSDRVGGVLSNTGELFF.

Comments on this clone: Given the absence of the conserved phenylalanine or tryptophan at the CDR3 end, a read error is likely. The DNA is omitted, as the CDR3 cannot be located on it reliably, and the CDR3 follows TCRdb's listing. This sequence joins TRBV21-1 and TRBJ1-1; the D call of TRBD1 is as the table states it, not checked on the DNA. TRBV21-1 is designated a pseudogene. The CDR3 is 11 amino acids in total, end residues counted. The CDR3 sequence: CASIPGQGVQI.

The rearrangement uses TRBV7-2 and TRBJ2-7, with D possibly being TRBD2 (6 bases). This CDR3 has 16 residues. CDR1 is SGHTA, CDR2 FQGNSA, per germline. V gave up 3 bases and J gave up 0 bases, with 15 bases separating them. CDR3 protein: CASSLGGSVSSYEQYF. The DNA for the CDR3 is TGTGCCAGCAGCTTGGGGGGTTCCGTGAGCTCCTACGAGCAGTACTTC.

This clone came up once. The rearrangement uses TRBV19 and TRBJ1-3; 7 positions match TRBD1. The CDR3 covers 15 residues. Per germline, CDR1 LNHDA and CDR2 SQIVND (reference sequence). The V and J ends lost 3 bases and 8 bases, in that order; junction bases with no gene match: 10. As DNA, the CDR3 is TGTGCCAGTAGTATTACAGGGTCCCAGGGGGACACCATATATTTT. Translation: CASSITGSQGDTIYF. The full variable domain, with the rest looked up from reference TRBV19 and TRBJ1-3, is DGGITQSPKYLFRKEGQNVTLSCEQNLNHDAMYWYRQDPGQGLRLIYYSQIVNDFQKGDIAEGYSVSREKKESFPLTVTSAQKNPTAFYLCASSITGSQGDTIYFGEGSWLTVV.

Notes on this clone: Its ends do not fully match the called genes, so a read error is possible. CDR3 DNA sequence: TGTGCTAGCAGCTTCGGACTAGCGGGGCCCCAAGAGACCCAGTACTTC. The encoded protein is CASSFGLAGPQETQYF. The chain joins TRBV7-7 to TRBJ2-5; 12 nucleotides match TRBD2. Germline CDR1 and CDR2: SSHAT and FNYEAQ (reference sequence). The CDR3 has 16 amino acids.

This clone was counted once. The chain has TRBV4-2 and TRBJ2-3, with 9 nucleotides matching TRBD2. Germline CDR1 is LGHNA and CDR2 is YNFKEQ. The CDR3 length is 17 residues. The J segment lost 6 bases and the V segment lost 0 bases, leaving 10 bases of the junction unmatched. DNA of the CDR3: TGTGCCAGCAGCCAAGACGGTAGCGGGGGAGGTCGGGATACGCAGTATTTT. Translating gives CASSQDGSGGGRDTQYF.

The CDR3 region has the DNA TGCGCCAGCAGCCAAGATCCGGGGGTAAATCAGCCCCAGCATTTT. It codes for CASSQDPGVNQPQHF. V gene TRBV4-3 combines with J gene TRBJ1-5; a weak D match, TRBD1 (5 bases). The length of the CDR3 is 15 residues. Germline V gives CDR1 LGHNA, CDR2 YSLEER. Trimming removed 0 bases from V and 4 bases from J, with 10 bases in between.

J is TRBJ2-6 and V is TRBV19, with 9 bases aligning to TRBD1. With 8 bases clipped from V and 2 bases from J, the junction kept 13 bases outside the gene matches. The CDR3 has 18 amino acids. Germline lookup yields CDR1 LNHDA and CDR2 SQIVND (reference sequence). The CDR3: CASRNPGQGLTGANVLTF. The CDR3 DNA reads as TGTGCCAGTCGCAATCCGGGACAGGGATTGACTGGGGCCAACGTCCTGACTTTC.

This rearrangement joins TRBV6-5 to TRBJ1-4; D is perhaps TRBD1 (5 bases). V lost 6 bases, J lost 8 bases, and 16 bases lay in between. This CDR3 contains 14 residues. In germline, CDR1 is MNHEY, CDR2 SVGAGI. CDR3 nucleotide sequence: TGTGCCAGCAGGTTGAGGCAGGGCGACGAAAAACTGTTTTTT. This translates into CASRLRQGDEKLFF.

This clone has just one count. The chain carries TRBV6-5 and TRBJ1-5; D might be TRBD1 (6 bases). This CDR3 has 15 amino acids. The V end was cut by 0 bases, the J end by 3 bases, with 9 bases between. CDR1 and CDR2 (germline): MNHEY, SVGAGI. The CDR3 bases are TGTGCCAGCAGTTACTCCTACAGGGACAATCAGCCCCAGCATTTT. This gives the protein CASSYSYRDNQPQHF.

This clone was detected once. The J gene is TRBJ1-2, the V gene TRBV7-9; tentative D call: TRBD1 (5 bases). The germline CDR1 and CDR2 sequences are SEHNR and FQNEAQ (reference sequence). The V gene lost 2 bases and the J gene lost 6 bases, with 13 bases spanning the gap. The CDR3 consists of 14 residues. The CDR3 loop is CASSLWQGGDGYTF. In DNA form, the CDR3 reads TGTGCCAGCAGCTTATGGCAGGGCGGGGATGGCTACACCTTC.

This clone has just a few counts. This chain's CDR3 is CASSLAGRSETQYF. The CDR3 DNA is TGCGCCAGCAGCTTGGCTGGCCGTTCAGAGACCCAGTACTTC. V and J are TRBV5-1 and TRBJ2-5; unclear D gene. With 0 bases removed from V and 4 bases from J, the gap between germline ends came to 10 bases. The CDR3 is made up of 14 amino acids. Germline CDR1 reads SGHRS; CDR2 reads YFSETQ.

A few counts support this clone. The CDR3 spells CASSLAYRGYTF. DNA for the CDR3: TGTGCCAGCAGTTTAGCGTATCGTGGCTACACCTTC. This chain connects TRBV12-3 or TRBV12-4 to TRBJ1-2; D unresolved. The CDR3 sequence is 12 residues long. The ends were cut back, 0 bases at V and 7 bases at J, with 6 bases in the middle.

The rearrangement links TRBV11-2 to TRBJ2-2, with 12 bases lining up with TRBD1. V was clipped by 0 bases and J by 7 bases; unmatched bases: 6. Germline V gene lookup returns CDR1 SGHAT and CDR2 FQNNGV. The CDR3 loop spans 17 amino acids. The CDR3 DNA reads TGTGCCAGCAGCTTAGAAGGGACAGGGGGCTCTTACGGGGAGCTGTTTTTT. Translated: CASSLEGTGGSYGELFF.

The rearrangement joins TRBV7-3 to TRBJ1-2; 7 bases fit TRBD1. Trimming took 6 bases from V and 5 from J; bases not matched to a gene: 9. This CDR3 is 14 amino acids long. Germline V lookup: CDR1 SGHTA, CDR2 FQGTGA. The CDR3: CASSTKGAGYGYTF. CDR3 bases: TGTGCCAGCAGTACCAAGGGGGCAGGTTATGGCTACACCTTC.

The chain couples TRBV10-3 to TRBJ1-1, with D possibly being TRBD1 (6 bases). Germline V gene lookup returns CDR1 ENHRY and CDR2 SYGVKD. This CDR3 comprises 13 residues. Trimming took 2 bases from V and 7 from J, leaving 11 bases between them. CDR3 nucleotide sequence: TGTGCCATCAGTGAGAGGCAGGGGAATGAAGCTTTCTTT. Translation: CAISERQGNEAFF.

This clone was counted a single time. This chain joins TRBV27 and TRBJ1-5; perhaps TRBD1 as D (5 bases). Deletions cut 6 bases from V and 5 bases from J, with 17 bases between. This CDR3 region has 15 residues. Germline values: CDR1 MNHEY, CDR2 SMNVEV (reference sequence). The CDR3 sequence is CASRPRQYLDQPQHF. The DNA for the CDR3 is TGTGCCAGCAGGCCTCGACAGTATCTTGATCAGCCCCAGCATTTT.

The rearrangement joins TRBV5-4 to TRBJ1-2; a possible D gene is TRBD1 (6 bases). V lost 4 bases and J lost 4, with 11 bases in between. In germline, CDR1 is SGHNT, CDR2 YYREEE (reference sequence). The CDR3 totals 13 residues. The CDR3 sequence: CASSVGHGYGYTF. DNA of the CDR3: TGTGCCAGCAGCGTGGGACATGGCTATGGCTACACCTTC.

This clone was detected a few times. The V call is TRBV24-1, the J call TRBJ2-7, with a possible D match to TRBD2 (5 bases). The CDR3 covers 13 residues. V was cut by 0 bases and J by 4 bases, with 6 bases left in between. The V gene's germline CDR1 is KGHDR and CDR2 SFDVKD. CDR3 region: CATSDLPGYEQYF. The DNA for the CDR3 is TGTGCCACCAGTGATTTGCCGGGGTACGAGCAGTACTTC.

This clone was seen a handful of times. V and J are TRBV4-2 and TRBJ1-3, with 8 bases aligning to TRBD1. The CDR3 covers 16 residues. V trimming: 0 bases; J trimming: 5 bases; junction bases outside the gene matches: 6. The germline V gene has CDR1 LGHNA and CDR2 YNFKEQ. CDR3 in DNA: TGTGCCAGCAGCCAAGAAACGCGGACAGGGAGAAACACCATATATTTT. This codes for CASSQETRTGRNTIYF.

This chain joins TRBV25-1 and TRBJ2-5, with unresolved D. The V end was cut by 3 bases, the J end by 3 bases, with 17 bases between. The CDR3 covers 16 residues. The germline V gene has CDR1 MGHDK and CDR2 SYGVNS. CDR3 nucleotide sequence: TGTGCCAGCAGTGACCCCCTGGCTCCGAGGAAAGAGACCCAGTACTTC. It specifies CASSDPLAPRKETQYF.

The chain carries TRBV5-1 and TRBJ2-3; 7 bases are shared with TRBD2. CDR3 size: 15 residues. V trimming: 4 bases; J trimming: 2 bases; junction bases outside the gene matches: 7. CDR1 and CDR2 (germline): SGHRS, YFSETQ. The DNA of the CDR3 is TGCGCCAGCAGCAAAGCGGGACCTAACACAGATACGCAGTATTTT. It codes for CASSKAGPNTDTQYF.

This clone was counted only a few times. This sequence joins TRBV7-2 and TRBJ2-1; possible D gene TRBD2, 7 bases. This CDR3 spans 15 amino acids. The V and J ends lost 8 bases and 0 bases respectively, with 14 bases between them. Germline CDR1 is SGHTA and CDR2 is FQGNSA. This CDR3 is CASGGAPSSYNEQFF. The CDR3 bases are TGTGCCAGCGGGGGGGCCCCTAGCTCCTACAATGAGCAGTTCTTC.